The clone carrying this TCR beta chain has only a few counts. The target antigen is unknown. It was healthy bone marrow donors who served as donors. The record originates from a study of cytomegalovirus exposure and HLA in healthy donors. Overall study context: There were under 140 million unique TCR beta sequences, drawn from around 180 million T cells, in an earlier analysis.

Study-wide results and limits: Certain sequence variants were highly shared and formed a cluster, and this cluster was likely a sequencing artifact.

With 60 Vbeta and 13 Jbeta primers, the PCR was carried out. The protocol was immunoSEQ multiplex PCR, while the TCRdb copy is restricted to in-frame clones and leaves out a portion. The repertoire holds around 98,000 clones, with roughly 82% as singletons. The sequencing sample was made of PBMCs. This TCR came from a human donor in good health.

The CDR3 spells CASSQGLATYEQYF. In DNA, the CDR3 is TGCGCCAGCAGCCAAGGCCTAGCGACCTACGAGCAGTACTTC. V gene TRBV4-3 combines with J gene TRBJ2-7; weak D call: TRBD2 (6 bases). V shed 1 base and J shed 2 bases, with 9 bases lying between them. Looked up from germline, CDR1 is LGHNA and CDR2 is YSLEER. CDR3 length: 14 amino acids.